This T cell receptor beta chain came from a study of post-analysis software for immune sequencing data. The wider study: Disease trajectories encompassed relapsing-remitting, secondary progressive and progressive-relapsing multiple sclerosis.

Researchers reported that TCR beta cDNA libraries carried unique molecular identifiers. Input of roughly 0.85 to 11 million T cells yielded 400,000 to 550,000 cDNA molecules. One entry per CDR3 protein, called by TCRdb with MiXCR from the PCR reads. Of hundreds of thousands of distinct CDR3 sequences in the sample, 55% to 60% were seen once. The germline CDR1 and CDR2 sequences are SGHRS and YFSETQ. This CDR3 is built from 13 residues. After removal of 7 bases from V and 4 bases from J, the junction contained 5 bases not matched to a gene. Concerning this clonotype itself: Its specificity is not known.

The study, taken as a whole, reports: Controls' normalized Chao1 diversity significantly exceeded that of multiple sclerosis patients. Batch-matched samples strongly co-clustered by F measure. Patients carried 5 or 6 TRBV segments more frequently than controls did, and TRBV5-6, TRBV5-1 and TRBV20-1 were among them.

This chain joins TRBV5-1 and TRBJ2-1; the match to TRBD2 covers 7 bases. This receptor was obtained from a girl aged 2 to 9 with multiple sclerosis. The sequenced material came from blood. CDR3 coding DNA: TGCGCCAGCCGGGACTATTCATACAATGAGCAGTTCTTC. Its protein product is CASRDYSYNEQFF.